Presented here are 9 T cell receptor beta chains from one specimen sequenced in a study of shared clonotypes between healthy human individuals. Terminally differentiated effector memory CD45RA+ cells were left out of the naive CD8 fraction, which was CD45RO-negative and positively selected for CCR7. The method was immunoSEQ multiplex PCR; TCRdb's version includes in-frame clones alone and lacks a portion of them. The sample shows some 2.1 million clones, approximately 94% of them seen only once. The sample taken for sequencing was naive CD8+ T cells sorted from blood. Every receptor here comes from a man younger than 35 in good health.

As regards this clone: Other nucleotide sequences in the sample specify the same CDR3. V is TRBV5-6 and J is TRBJ2-7; 8 bases map to TRBD1. V was pared by 0 bases and J by 7 bases, with 0 bases of the junction left unmatched. The germline V gene has CDR1 SGHDT and CDR2 YYEEEE. The CDR3 consists of 12 residues. The CDR3 nucleotides are TGTGCCAGCAGCTTGGGACAGGGGGAGCAGTACTTC. It is translated as CASSLGQGEQYF.

This chain links TRBV29-1 with TRBJ2-7; D gene ambiguous. Germline lookup yields CDR1 SQVTM and CDR2 ANQGSEA. V was cut by 7 bases and J by 5 bases, with 9 bases left in between. This CDR3 region has 10 residues. CDR3 region: CSALFDEQYF. As DNA, the CDR3 is TGCAGCGCTCTTTTTGACGAGCAGTACTTC.

This clone appeared once. This CDR3 is also generated by other DNA sequences in the sample. The gene calls are TRBV5-6 and TRBJ1-5, with D perhaps matching TRBD1 (6 bases). CDR1 SGHDT and CDR2 YYEEEE come from the germline V gene. V was clipped by 0 bases and J by 6 bases, with 10 bases between them. The CDR3 loop spans 14 amino acids. This chain's CDR3 is CASSLGGAGQPQHF. DNA for the CDR3: TGTGCCAGCAGCTTGGGGGGGGCAGGTCAGCCCCAGCATTTT.

This sequence joins TRBV7-8 and TRBJ2-7; 7 positions agree with TRBD1. This CDR3 contains 15 residues. V gave up 2 bases and J gave up 1 base; unmatched junction bases: 5. Germline assignment: CDR1 SGHVS and CDR2 FQNEAQ. CDR3 region: CASSLHLQGSYEQYF. CDR3 in DNA: TGTGCCAGCAGCTTACACCTACAGGGGTCCTACGAGCAGTACTTC.

Regarding this clone: Other DNA sequences within the sample encode an identical CDR3. V gene TRBV30 combines with J gene TRBJ1-3, with TRBD1 as a possible D gene (6 bases). The length of the CDR3 is 14 residues. Trimming removed 0 bases at V and 2 bases at J, with 8 bases between. Germline loops: CDR1 GTSNPN, CDR2 SVGIG (reference sequence). The CDR3 DNA follows: TGTGCCTGGAGTGTAGGGGGGCCTGGAAACACCATATATTTT. This gives the protein CAWSVGGPGNTIYF.

The chain combines TRBV19 with TRBJ1-4; tentatively, D is TRBD1 (6 bases). CDR3 length: 15 residues. CDR1 and CDR2 from the germline V gene are LNHDA and SQIVND (reference sequence). V lost 1 base, J lost 7 bases, and 13 bases lay in between. CDR3 residues: CASSIAGTQREKLFF. CDR3 in DNA: TGTGCCAGTAGTATAGCGGGGACACAGCGTGAAAAACTGTTTTTT.

The rearrangement links TRBV9 to TRBJ2-3; the match to TRBD2 covers 8 bases. V lost 4 bases, J lost 1 base, and 11 bases stayed unmatched. Germline V lookup: CDR1 SGDLS, CDR2 YYNGEE. The CDR3 has 17 amino acids. The CDR3 is CASSLHGAGAGTDTQYF. CDR3 nucleotides: TGTGCCAGCAGCCTCCACGGAGCGGGAGCGGGCACAGATACGCAGTATTTT.

The chain combines TRBV21-1 with TRBJ1-1; TRBD1 is the table's D call, not checked against the DNA. TRBV21-1 is a recognized pseudogene. The CDR3 loop spans 16 amino acids. The CDR3: CASSKERDTMNTEAFF. The CDR3 DNA is TGTGCCAGCAGCAAAGAAAGGGACACCATGAACACTGAAGCTTTCTTT.

On this clone itself: The same CDR3 is also encoded by other DNA sequences in this sample. The genes are TRBV7-9 and TRBJ1-1; D is perhaps TRBD1 (6 bases). The V end lost 6 bases, the J end lost 1 base, and 12 bases lay between the germline ends. The CDR3 extends over 14 amino acids. Per germline, CDR1 SEHNR and CDR2 FQNEAQ (reference sequence). CDR3 bases: TGTGCCAGCAGTCCGGACAGCACGAACACTGAAGCTTTCTTT. This encodes CASSPDSTNTEAFF.